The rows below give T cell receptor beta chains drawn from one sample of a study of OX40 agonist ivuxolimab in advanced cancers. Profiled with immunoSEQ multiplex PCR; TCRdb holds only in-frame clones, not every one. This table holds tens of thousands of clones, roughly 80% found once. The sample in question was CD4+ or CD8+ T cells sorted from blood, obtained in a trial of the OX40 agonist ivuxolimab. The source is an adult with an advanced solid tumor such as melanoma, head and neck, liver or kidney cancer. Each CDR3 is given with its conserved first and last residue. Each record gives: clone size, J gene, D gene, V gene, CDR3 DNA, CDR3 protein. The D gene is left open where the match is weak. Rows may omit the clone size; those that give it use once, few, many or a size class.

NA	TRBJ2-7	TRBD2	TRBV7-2	TGTGCCAGCAGCCCGAGACTAGCGGGAGTGAGCTACGAGCAGTACTTC	CASSPRLAGVSYEQYF
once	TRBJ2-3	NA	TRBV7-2	TGTGCCAGCAGCCCCGGGCCCCACACAGATACGCAGTATTTT	CASSPGPHTDTQYF
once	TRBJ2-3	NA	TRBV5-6	TGTGCCAGCGGTCCCTTGGGACGGGTCGCAGATACGCAGTATTTT	CASGPLGRVADTQYF
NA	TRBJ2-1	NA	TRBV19	TGTGCCAGTAGTACCCCGGGGCACAATGAGCAGTTCTTC	CASSTPGHNEQFF
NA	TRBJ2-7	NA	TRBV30	TGTGCCTGGAGGGTTGCGAGCGAGCAGTACTTC	CAWRVASEQYF
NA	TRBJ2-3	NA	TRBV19	TGTGCCAGTAGAAGCACAGATACGCAGTATTTT	CASRSTDTQYF
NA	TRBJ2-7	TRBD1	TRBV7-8	TGTGCCAGCAGCGTAAACCGGGACAGGGGCTCCTACGAGCAGTACTTC	CASSVNRDRGSYEQYF
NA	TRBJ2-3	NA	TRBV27	TGTGCCAGCAGTTTGGAAGATACGCAGTATTTT	CASSLEDTQYF
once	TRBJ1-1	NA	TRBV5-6	TGTGCCAGCAGCTTTGGACCGGGCAGCGAAGCTTTCTTT	CASSFGPGSEAFF
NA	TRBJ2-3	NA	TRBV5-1	TGCGCCAGCAGCTTGAATCGGGAGACGACAGATACGCAGTATTTT	CASSLNRETTDTQYF
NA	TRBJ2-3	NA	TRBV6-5	TGTGCCAGCAGTTACGGCCGAGGCACAGATACGCAGTATTTT	CASSYGRGTDTQYF
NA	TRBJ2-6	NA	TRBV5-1	TGCGCCAGCAGACAGGGTTCTGGGGCCAACGTCCTGACTTTC	CASRQGSGANVLTF
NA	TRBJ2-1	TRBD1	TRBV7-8	TGTGCCAGCAGCGCGGACAGGGGCAATGAGCAGTTCTTC	CASSADRGNEQFF
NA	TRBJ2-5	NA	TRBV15	TGTGCCACCAGCGGCACCCTACTCGAGACCCAGTACTTC	CATSGTLLETQYF
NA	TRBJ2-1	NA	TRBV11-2	TGTGCCAGCAGCTTAGGTACATGGGCGCAGGGGAGAGATGAGCAGTTCTTC	CASSLGTWAQGRDEQFF
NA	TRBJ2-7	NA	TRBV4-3	TGCGCCAGCAGCCAAGATGTAGGGACCCTAGGGGAGCAGTACTTC	CASSQDVGTLGEQYF
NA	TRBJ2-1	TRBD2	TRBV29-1	TGCAGCGTGAATCGAGCGGGAGGGCCGAATGAGCAGTTCTTC	CSVNRAGGPNEQFF
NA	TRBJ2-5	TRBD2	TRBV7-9	TGTGCCAGCAGCCCGACGCCTAGCGGGAGGGCTGGAGAGACCCAGTACTTC	CASSPTPSGRAGETQYF
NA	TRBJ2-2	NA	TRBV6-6	TGTGCCAGCAGAGAACAGGGCGGGGAGCTGTTTTTT	CASREQGGELFF
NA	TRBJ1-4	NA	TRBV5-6	TGTGCCAGCAGCTGGGGCAGCGAAAAACTGTTTTTT	CASSWGSEKLFF
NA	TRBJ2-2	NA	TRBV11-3	TGTGCCAGCGCGCGGGAATGGACCGGGGAGCTGTTTTTT	CASAREWTGELFF
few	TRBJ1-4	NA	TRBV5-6	TGTGCCAGCAGCTTGCCTACCGATCTGGACGAAAAACTGTTTTTT	CASSLPTDLDEKLFF
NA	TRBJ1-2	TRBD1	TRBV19	TGTGCCAGTAGTATTTTGGCAGGGGGCTATGGCTACACCTTC	CASSILAGGYGYTF
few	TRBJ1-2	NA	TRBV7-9	TGTGCCAGCAGCCCCGAGTTTCTGTTATATGGCTACACCTTC	CASSPEFLLYGYTF
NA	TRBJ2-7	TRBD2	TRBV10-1	TGCGCCAGCAGTGGGACTAGCGGGAGGAACACCTACGAGCAGTACTTC	CASSGTSGRNTYEQYF
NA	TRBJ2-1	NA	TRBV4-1	TGCGCCAGCAGCCAAGGCAGGGATTACAATGAGCAGTTCTTC	CASSQGRDYNEQFF
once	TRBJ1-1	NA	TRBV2	TGTGCCAGCAGTGACCTTTTAAACACTGAAGCTTTCTTT	CASSDLLNTEAFF
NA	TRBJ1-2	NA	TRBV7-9	TGTGCCAGCAGCCCATCGAACTTACAGGGCTATGGCTACACCTTC	CASSPSNLQGYGYTF
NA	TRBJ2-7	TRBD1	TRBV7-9	TGTGCCAGCAGCCCAGGGACAGACACCTACGAGCAGTACTTC	CASSPGTDTYEQYF
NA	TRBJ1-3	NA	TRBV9	TGTGCCAGCAGCGTAGGCAGCTTCTCTGGAAACACCATATATTTT	CASSVGSFSGNTIYF
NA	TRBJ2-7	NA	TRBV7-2	TGTGCCAGCAGCTTAGTGGCCTACGAGCAGTACTTC	CASSLVAYEQYF
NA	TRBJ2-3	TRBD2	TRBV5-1	TGCGCCAGCAGCTTGGAAAGCGGGATCCCAGATACGCAGTATTTT	CASSLESGIPDTQYF
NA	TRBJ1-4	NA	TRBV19	TGTGCCAGTAGTATCTGGGGAATAGGTGAAAAACTGTTTTTT	CASSIWGIGEKLFF
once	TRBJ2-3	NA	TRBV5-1	TGCGCCAGCAGCCAGGAGGGACTTCTTAGCACAGATACGCAGTATTTT	CASSQEGLLSTDTQYF
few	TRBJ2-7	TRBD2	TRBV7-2	TGTGCCAGCGCCGGGTGGGTAGCGGGAGTATGGGAGCAGTACTTC	CASAGWVAGVWEQYF
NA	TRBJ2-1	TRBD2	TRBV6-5	TGTGCCAGCAGTTTGGGACCTTGGGGGAGGGTAAATGAGCAGTTCTTC	CASSLGPWGRVNEQFF
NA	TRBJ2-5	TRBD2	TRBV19	TGTGCCAGTAGTAGGGGACTAGGGGAGACCCAGTACTTC	CASSRGLGETQYF
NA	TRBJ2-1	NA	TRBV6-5	TGTGCCAGCAGGCTAGATCCCTATGAGCAGTTCTTC	CASRLDPYEQFF
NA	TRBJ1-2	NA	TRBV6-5	TGTGCCAGCAGTTACGGGTATGGCTACACCTTC	CASSYGYGYTF
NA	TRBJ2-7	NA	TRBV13	TGTGCCAGCAGCCACGCCGGGACGAAAGATTACGAGCAGTACTTC	CASSHAGTKDYEQYF
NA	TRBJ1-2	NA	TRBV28	TGTGCCAGCAGCCTGACCGGCTATGGCTACACCTTC	CASSLTGYGYTF
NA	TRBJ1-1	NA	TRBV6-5	TGTGCCAGCAGTTCGCCTTGGGGGCAGAACACTGAAGCTTTCTTT	CASSSPWGQNTEAFF
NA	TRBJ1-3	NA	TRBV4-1	TGCGCCAGCAGCCAAGTTTACAGGGAGGGAAACACCATATATTTT	CASSQVYREGNTIYF
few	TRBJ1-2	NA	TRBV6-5	TGTGCCATCGGCCGGGTGGACTATGGCTACACCTTC	CAIGRVDYGYTF
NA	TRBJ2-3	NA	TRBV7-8	TGTGCCAGCAGCTCCCCGTTTAGTGGAGCAGATACGCAGTATTTT	CASSSPFSGADTQYF
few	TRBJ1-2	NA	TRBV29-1	TGCAGCGTTGAGAACAGGGCCGCCGACTATGGCTACACCTTC	CSVENRAADYGYTF
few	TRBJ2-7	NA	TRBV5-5	TGTGCCAGCAGCCGAGGGGGATACGAGCAGTACTTC	CASSRGGYEQYF
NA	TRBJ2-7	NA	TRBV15	TGTGCCACCAGCAGAGGGCGCCAGTTCAACGAGCAGTACTTC	CATSRGRQFNEQYF
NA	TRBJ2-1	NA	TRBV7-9	TGTGCCAGCCTTGAAGGGCGGAGCTCCTACAATGAGCAGTTCTTC	CASLEGRSSYNEQFF
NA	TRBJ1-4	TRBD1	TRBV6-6	TGTGCCAGCGCAGGGACAGGGGCTGAAAAACTGTTTTTT	CASAGTGAEKLFF
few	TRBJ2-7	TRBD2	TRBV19	TGTGCCAGTAGTGGGACTAGTGCCCACTACGAGCAGTACTTC	CASSGTSAHYEQYF
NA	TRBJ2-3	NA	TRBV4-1	TGCGCCAGCAGCCAAGGGAAAGAAGGGGGGCTCACGCAGTATTTT	CASSQGKEGGLTQYF
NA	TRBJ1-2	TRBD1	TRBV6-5	TGTGCCAGCAGTTATCGGACAGGTCCGCGCTATGGCTACACCTTC	CASSYRTGPRYGYTF